A single sample gave rise to the 26 T cell receptor beta chains below, sequenced in a study of blood T cell repertoires in COVID-19. Sequenced by immunoSEQ multiplex PCR; TCRdb stores in-frame clones only, minus some. The sample lists 300,000 to 350,000 clones, approximately 85% seen once, with roughly 2% in the top ten. Sequenced input: PBMCs or T cells enriched from blood (not recorded which). These receptors were obtained from a man aged 30-40 years who had recovered from COVID-19.

V is TRBV7-9 and J is TRBJ2-5, with TRBD2 as a possible D gene (6 bases). The length of the CDR3 is 13 residues. V was pared by 5 bases and J by 2 bases, with 9 bases between. The germline CDR1 and CDR2 sequences are SEHNR and FQNEAQ (reference sequence). CDR3 loop: CASSRTKQETQYF. The DNA for the CDR3 is TGTGCCAGCAGCCGGACTAAGCAAGAGACCCAGTACTTC.

J is TRBJ1-3 and V is TRBV30; D uncertain. Trimming took 0 bases from V and 4 from J, leaving 13 bases between them. CDR3 length: 15 residues. Germline lookup yields CDR1 GTSNPN and CDR2 SVGIG (reference sequence). CDR3 loop: CAWSVPGFVGNTIYF. DNA of the CDR3: TGTGCCTGGAGTGTACCCGGGTTCGTCGGAAACACCATATATTTT.

The genes are TRBV3-1 (or the pseudogene TRBV3-2) and TRBJ2-3; 9 bases map to TRBD2. This CDR3 comprises 16 residues. The germline gives CDR1 LGHDT, CDR2 YNNKEL (reference sequence). V dropped 1 base and J dropped 3; count of bases not matched to a gene: 5. The CDR3 is CASSQVSGGWTDTQYF. In DNA form, the CDR3 reads TGTGCCAGCAGCCAAGTAAGCGGGGGGTGGACAGATACGCAGTATTTT.

This clone showed up just once. The rearrangement uses TRBV5-8 and TRBJ2-3, with D tentatively TRBD1 (6 bases). The V end was cut by 4 bases, the J end by 0 bases, with 12 bases between. CDR1 is SGHTS and CDR2 is YDEGEE in the germline V gene. The CDR3 spans 15 residues. The chain's CDR3 is CASSLTGQSTDTQYF. CDR3 DNA sequence: TGTGCCAGCAGCCTCACAGGACAGAGCACAGATACGCAGTATTTT.

V gene TRBV12-3 or TRBV12-4 combines with J gene TRBJ1-2; 10 nucleotides match TRBD1. CDR3 length: 13 residues. J lost 8 bases, V lost 7 bases, and 7 bases had no gene match. In DNA form, the CDR3 reads TGTGCCAGCACCCCAGGGACAGGGGTAGGCTACACCTTC. Protein sequence: CASTPGTGVGYTF.

This clone was seen only a few times. The chain couples TRBV25-1 to TRBJ1-3, with D possibly matching TRBD1 (6 bases). Trimming shortened V by 2 bases and J by 4 bases, and 6 bases separated the two germline ends. The CDR3 contains 13 residues. CDR1 is MGHDK and CDR2 is SYGVNS in the germline V gene. CDR3 sequence: CASSEQGGNTIYF. DNA of the CDR3: TGTGCCAGCAGTGAACAGGGGGGAAACACCATATATTTT.

The rearrangement joins TRBV18 to TRBJ2-7; D is possibly TRBD2 (6 bases). Trimming cost V 1 base and J 2 bases, with 15 bases left between them. This CDR3 region has 16 residues. Germline CDR1 reads KGHSH; CDR2 reads LQKENI. CDR3 residues: CASSPQTSRLPYEQYF. The CDR3 DNA follows: TGTGCCAGCTCACCACAAACTAGCAGATTACCCTACGAGCAGTACTTC.

The gene calls are TRBV20-1 and TRBJ2-5, with D unresolved. The CDR3 contains 12 residues. The V end lost 3 bases, the J end lost 3 bases, and 8 bases lay between the germline ends. Germline assignment: CDR1 DFQATT and CDR2 SNEGSKA (reference sequence). The CDR3 loop is CSASSRKETQYF. The DNA of the CDR3 is TGCAGTGCTAGTTCGCGGAAAGAGACCCAGTACTTC.

This clone was detected once. J is TRBJ1-4 and V is TRBV7-3; D is possibly TRBD1 (5 bases). Between the trimmed V and J ends, which lost 5 bases and 2 bases, there was a span of 12 bases. Germline-derived CDR1 and CDR2 are SGHTA and FQGTGA. The CDR3 sequence is 15 residues long. Here the CDR3 DNA reads TGTGCCAGCAGCCGCCGACCAGGGACTAATGAAAAACTGTTTTTT. Translation: CASSRRPGTNEKLFF.

This chain connects TRBV7-2 to TRBJ1-6; 10 bases align to TRBD1. Germline trimming cut 5 bases from V and 4 bases from J; bases unmatched to any gene: 5. Germline V gives CDR1 SGHTA, CDR2 FQGNSA. This CDR3 comprises 16 residues. The CDR3, as DNA: TGTGCCAGCAGCGAGGGACAGGGGCCTTATAATTCACCCCTCCACTTT. This translates into CASSEGQGPYNSPLHF.

This rearrangement joins TRBV2 to TRBJ2-3; D unclear. The CDR3 covers 13 residues. CDR1 and CDR2 (germline): SNHLY, FYNNEI. Trimming cost V 4 bases and J 4 bases, with 9 bases left between them. The CDR3 sequence: CASSVLVADTQYF. The CDR3 coding sequence is TGTGCCAGCAGTGTATTAGTAGCAGATACGCAGTATTTT.

The J gene is TRBJ2-5, the V gene TRBV9, with D possibly matching TRBD1 (5 bases). This CDR3 contains 13 residues. Trimming left V 7 bases short and J 2 bases short, with 12 bases between. Germline-derived CDR1 and CDR2 are SGDLS and YYNGEE. CDR3 sequence: CASAGIDQETQYF. CDR3 bases: TGTGCCAGCGCAGGGATAGATCAAGAGACCCAGTACTTC.

This chain uses TRBV2 with TRBJ2-7; D may be TRBD1 (5 bases). V lost 2 bases and J lost 3, with 11 bases in between. This CDR3 has 14 residues. CDR1 and CDR2 (germline): SNHLY, FYNNEI. The CDR3: CASSEQGAGYEQYF. The CDR3 DNA follows: TGTGCCAGCAGTGAACAAGGGGCCGGCTACGAGCAGTACTTC.

The chain joins TRBV11-2 to TRBJ2-7; 9 bases fit TRBD1. This CDR3 comprises 13 residues. Germline assignment: CDR1 SGHAT and CDR2 FQNNGV. V lost 5 bases to trimming and J lost 6 bases; unmatched junction nucleotides: 5. The CDR3 DNA follows: TGTGCCAGCAGCCAGGGACAGGGTGGCGAGCAGTACTTC. Translation: CASSQGQGGEQYF.

The chain carries TRBV19 and TRBJ1-1; D is unclear. Germline-derived CDR1 and CDR2 are LNHDA and SQIVND (reference sequence). The V gene lost 10 bases and the J gene lost 0 bases, with 15 bases spanning the gap. The CDR3 is made up of 14 amino acids. The CDR3 loop reads CATKVQDLNTEAFF. DNA for the CDR3: TGTGCCACGAAAGTTCAGGATCTGAACACTGAAGCTTTCTTT.

This chain connects TRBV9 to TRBJ2-7; D might be TRBD1 (6 bases). Germline V gene data show CDR1 as SGDLS and CDR2 as YYNGEE. CDR3 length: 15 amino acids. V was clipped by 2 bases and J by 0 bases, with 12 bases between them. The DNA of the CDR3 is TGTGCCAGCAGCGTTTACAGGGAAGGCTCCTACGAGCAGTACTTC. This codes for CASSVYREGSYEQYF. The full variable domain, in which reference TRBV9 and TRBJ2-7 provide the parts outside the CDR3, is DSGVTQTPKHLITATGQRVTLRCSPRSGDLSVYWYQQSLDQGLQFLIQYYNGEERAKGNILERFSAQQFPDLHSELNLSSLELGDSALYFCASSVYREGSYEQYFGPGTRLTVT.

This clone was recorded once. This chain links TRBV9 with TRBJ1-1; D gene unclear. V shed 4 bases and J shed 1 base, with 8 bases lying between them. Germline values: CDR1 SGDLS, CDR2 YYNGEE. This CDR3 comprises 13 residues. Written as DNA, the CDR3 is TGTGCCAGCAGCCCCGAGAAGAACACTGAAGCTTTCTTT. This sequence encodes CASSPEKNTEAFF.

The chain couples TRBV18 to TRBJ1-6; TRBD1 aligns across 7 bases. V trimming: 2 bases; J trimming: 9 bases; junction bases outside the gene matches: 7. Germline CDR1 KGHSH, CDR2 LQKENI. The CDR3 spans 15 residues. CDR3 in amino acids: CASSPVTGPGSPLHF. DNA for the CDR3: TGTGCCAGCTCACCAGTGACAGGGCCTGGTTCACCCCTCCACTTT. The entire variable domain, with the rest obtained from reference TRBV18 and TRBJ1-6, is as follows: NAGVMQNPRHLVRRRGQEARLRCSPMKGHSHVYWYRQLPEEGLKFMVYLQKENIIDESGMPKERFSAEFPKEGPSILRIQQVVRGDSAAYFCASSPVTGPGSPLHFGNGTRLTVT.

This clone has a single count. This chain links TRBV2 with TRBJ2-1; 8 bases are shared with TRBD1. CDR3 length equals 16 residues. Germline lookup yields CDR1 SNHLY and CDR2 FYNNEI. The J segment lost 6 bases and the V segment lost 5 bases, leaving 12 bases of the junction unmatched. CDR3 loop: CASSYYDRGWGNEQFF. CDR3 sequence (DNA): TGTGCCAGCAGTTACTACGACAGGGGCTGGGGCAATGAGCAGTTCTTC. The complete variable domain, with remaining parts taken from reference TRBV2 and TRBJ2-1, reads EPEVTQTPSHQVTQMGQEVILRCVPISNHLYFYWYRQILGQKVEFLVSFYNNEISEKSEIFDDQFSVERPDGSNFTLKIRSTKLEDSAMYFCASSYYDRGWGNEQFFGPGTRLTVL.

This sequence joins TRBV6-5 and TRBJ2-1; TRBD1 matches 9 bases. The V and J ends lost 4 bases and 4 bases, in that order; junction bases with no gene match: 5. CDR3 length equals 15 residues. CDR1 MNHEY and CDR2 SVGAGI come from the germline V gene. In DNA form, the CDR3 reads TGTGCCAGCAGTTCCGGACAGGGGAAATACAATGAGCAGTTCTTC. It encodes CASSSGQGKYNEQFF.

The chain joins TRBV2 to TRBJ2-3; TRBD2 aligns across 13 bases. After removal of 6 bases from V and 3 bases from J, the junction contained 6 bases not matched to a gene. CDR1 is SNHLY, CDR2 FYNNEI, per germline. The CDR3 totals 16 residues. CDR3: CASSLGLAGYTDTQYF. The CDR3 DNA is TGTGCCAGCAGCCTGGGACTAGCGGGGTATACAGATACGCAGTATTTT.

This clone was counted a few times. The chain employs TRBV6-1 and TRBJ1-5; D ambiguous. This CDR3 is built from 12 residues. V was shortened by 2 bases and J by 5 bases, with 4 bases between the two germline ends. The germline V gene encodes CDR1 MNHNS and CDR2 SASEGT. The CDR3 DNA reads TGTGCCAGCAGTGAACCATATCAGCCCCAGCATTTT. It yields the protein CASSEPYQPQHF.

This chain uses TRBV5-5 with TRBJ1-3, with D maybe TRBD1 (6 bases). CDR3 length: 15 residues. Germline lookup yields CDR1 SGHKS and CDR2 YYEKEE (reference sequence). Trimming removed 2 bases from V and 0 bases from J, with 9 bases in between. The CDR3 is CASSLGGFSGNTIYF. Written as DNA, the CDR3 is TGTGCCAGCAGCTTAGGGGGTTTCTCTGGAAACACCATATATTTT.

V usage is TRBV7-8 and J usage is TRBJ1-2; D possibly corresponds to TRBD1 (6 bases). The CDR3 sequence is 15 residues long. Trimming shortened V by 6 bases and J by 6 bases, and 20 bases separated the two germline ends. CDR1 and CDR2 from the germline V gene are SGHVS and FQNEAQ. CDR3 sequence (DNA): TGTGCCAGCAGACCCATCGACAGGTCGATAAATGGCTACACCTTC. Amino acid sequence: CASRPIDRSINGYTF.

This chain uses TRBV2 with TRBJ2-2; 11 nucleotides line up with TRBD1. Germline V lookup: CDR1 SNHLY, CDR2 FYNNEI. V lost 6 bases to trimming and J lost 5 bases; unmatched junction nucleotides: 5. The length of the CDR3 is 15 residues. The CDR3 here is CASSQGQGATGELFF. In nucleotides, the CDR3 is TGTGCCAGCAGCCAAGGACAGGGGGCGACCGGGGAGCTGTTTTTT.

The chain uses TRBV12-5 and TRBJ2-2; D is undetermined. CDR1 and CDR2 (germline): LGHNT, FRNRAP. The CDR3 length is 15 residues. V was cut by 3 bases and J by 3 bases, with 11 bases left in between. The CDR3 loop reads CASGFSTTDTGELFF. In DNA, the CDR3 is TGTGCTAGTGGTTTCTCGACAACGGACACCGGGGAGCTGTTTTTT.